Here is one TCR beta chain with its context. This sample was included in a study of blood T cell repertoires in COVID-19. Study summary: Donors in the United States, Italy and Spain gave samples during acute or convalescent COVID-19. T cells, B-cell-depleted T cells, or PBMCs supplied cDNA or gDNA.

The CDR3 has 12 residues. V shed 5 bases and J 5 bases; nucleotides not matched to a gene: 1. CDR1 and CDR2 from the germline V gene are MGHDK and SYGVNS. Source study methods: Researchers report that nucleated cell counts were estimated from reference gene primer amplification. Sequencing was performed with immunoSEQ multiplex PCR; in TCRdb, only in-frame clones are kept and a portion is missing. The V and J calls and clone size come from that table; D and trimming were worked out from the DNA. The top ten hold about 5% of the sample, which has around 200,000 clones, approximately 85% seen once. The source is a woman aged 80 or over with acute or convalescent COVID-19. V gene TRBV25-1 combines with J gene TRBJ1-1, with 8 bases that match TRBD1. Input material: peripheral blood. CDR3 DNA sequence: TGTGCCAGCAGTCACAGGGGGACTGAAGCTTTCTTT. The encoded protein is CASSHRGTEAFF.